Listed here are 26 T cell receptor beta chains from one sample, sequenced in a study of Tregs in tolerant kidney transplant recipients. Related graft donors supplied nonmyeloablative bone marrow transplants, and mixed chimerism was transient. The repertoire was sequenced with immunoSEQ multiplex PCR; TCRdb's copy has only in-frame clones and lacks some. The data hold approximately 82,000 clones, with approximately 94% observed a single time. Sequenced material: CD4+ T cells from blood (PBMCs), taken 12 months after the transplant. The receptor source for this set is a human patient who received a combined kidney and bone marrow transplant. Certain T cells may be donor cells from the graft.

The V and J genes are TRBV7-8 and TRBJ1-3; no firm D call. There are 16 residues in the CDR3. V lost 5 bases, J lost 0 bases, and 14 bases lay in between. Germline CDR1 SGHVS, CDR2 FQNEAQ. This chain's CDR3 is CASSPTPEYSGNTIYF. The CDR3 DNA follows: TGTGCCAGCAGCCCCACACCCGAATACTCTGGAAACACCATATATTTT.

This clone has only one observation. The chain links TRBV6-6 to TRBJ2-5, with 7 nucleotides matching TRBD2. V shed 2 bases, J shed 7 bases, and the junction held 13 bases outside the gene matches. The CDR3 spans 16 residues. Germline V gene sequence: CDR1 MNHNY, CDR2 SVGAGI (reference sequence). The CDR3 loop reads CASSYGGAGEPATQYF. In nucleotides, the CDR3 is TGTGCCAGCAGTTACGGTGGGGCGGGAGAGCCCGCGACCCAGTACTTC.

This chain's CDR3 is CAISKSGTSTDTQYF. In nucleotides, the CDR3 is TGTGCCATCAGTAAAAGCGGGACTAGCACAGATACGCAGTATTTT. The chain has TRBV10-3 and TRBJ2-3; TRBD2 matches 7 bases. With 5 bases clipped from V and 0 bases from J, the junction kept 5 bases outside the gene matches. Germline V gives CDR1 ENHRY, CDR2 SYGVKD. This CDR3 has 15 amino acids.

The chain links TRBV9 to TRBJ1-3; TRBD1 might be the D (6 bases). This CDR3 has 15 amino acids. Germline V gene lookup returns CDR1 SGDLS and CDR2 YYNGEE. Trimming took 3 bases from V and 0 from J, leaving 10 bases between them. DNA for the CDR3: TGTGCCAGCAGCGGCCGGACAGTCTCTGGAAACACCATATATTTT. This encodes CASSGRTVSGNTIYF.

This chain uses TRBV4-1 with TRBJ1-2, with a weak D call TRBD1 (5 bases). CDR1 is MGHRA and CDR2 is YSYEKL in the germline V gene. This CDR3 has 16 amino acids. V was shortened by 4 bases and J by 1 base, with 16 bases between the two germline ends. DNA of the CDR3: TGCGCCAGCAGCCTTTACCCAGGGAAGAATAACTATGGCTACACCTTC. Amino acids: CASSLYPGKNNYGYTF.

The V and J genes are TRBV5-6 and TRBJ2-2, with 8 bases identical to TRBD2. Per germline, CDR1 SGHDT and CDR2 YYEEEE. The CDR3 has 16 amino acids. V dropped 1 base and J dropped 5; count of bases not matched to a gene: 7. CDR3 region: CASSLTGTRGTGELFF. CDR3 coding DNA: TGTGCCAGCAGCTTGACGGGGACTAGAGGGACCGGGGAGCTGTTTTTT.

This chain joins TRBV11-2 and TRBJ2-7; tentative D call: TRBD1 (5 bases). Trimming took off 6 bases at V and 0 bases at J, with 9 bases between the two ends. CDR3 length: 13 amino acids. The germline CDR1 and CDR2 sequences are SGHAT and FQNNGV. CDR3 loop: CASRMDTSYEQYF. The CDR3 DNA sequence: TGTGCCAGCAGAATGGACACCTCCTACGAGCAGTACTTC.

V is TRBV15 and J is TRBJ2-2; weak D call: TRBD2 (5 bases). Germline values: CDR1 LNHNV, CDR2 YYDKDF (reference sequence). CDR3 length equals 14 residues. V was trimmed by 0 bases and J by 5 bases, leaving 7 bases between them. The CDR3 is CATSRDPGTGELFF. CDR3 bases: TGTGCCACCAGCAGAGATCCGGGGACCGGGGAGCTGTTTTTT.

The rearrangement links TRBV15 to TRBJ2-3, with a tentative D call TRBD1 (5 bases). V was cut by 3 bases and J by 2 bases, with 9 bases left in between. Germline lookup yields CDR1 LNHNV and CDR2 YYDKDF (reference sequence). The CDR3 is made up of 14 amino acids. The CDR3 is CATSRGPFTDTQYF. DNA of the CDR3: TGTGCCACCAGCAGGGGGCCCTTCACAGATACGCAGTATTTT.

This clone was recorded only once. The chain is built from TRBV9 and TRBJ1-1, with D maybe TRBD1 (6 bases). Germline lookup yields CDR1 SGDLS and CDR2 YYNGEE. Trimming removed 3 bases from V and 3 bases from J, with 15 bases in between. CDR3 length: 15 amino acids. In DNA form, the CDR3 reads TGTGCCAGCAGCGCCACGACAGGACCCTACACTGAAGCTTTCTTT. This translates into CASSATTGPYTEAFF. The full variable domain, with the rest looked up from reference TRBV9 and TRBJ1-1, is DSGVTQTPKHLITATGQRVTLRCSPRSGDLSVYWYQQSLDQGLQFLIQYYNGEERAKGNILERFSAQQFPDLHSELNLSSLELGDSALYFCASSATTGPYTEAFFGQGTRLTVV.

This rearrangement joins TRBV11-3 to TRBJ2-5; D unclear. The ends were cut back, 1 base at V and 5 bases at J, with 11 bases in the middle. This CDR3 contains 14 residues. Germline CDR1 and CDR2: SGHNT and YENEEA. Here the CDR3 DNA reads TGTGCCAGCAGCTTAGGGTTGGCAGTTGAGACCCAGTACTTC. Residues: CASSLGLAVETQYF.

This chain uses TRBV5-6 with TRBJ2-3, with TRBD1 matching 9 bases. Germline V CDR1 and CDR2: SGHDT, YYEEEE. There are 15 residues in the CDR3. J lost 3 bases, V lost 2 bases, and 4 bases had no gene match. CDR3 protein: CASSLGTGWTDTQYF. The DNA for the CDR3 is TGTGCCAGCAGCTTAGGGACAGGGTGGACAGATACGCAGTATTTT.

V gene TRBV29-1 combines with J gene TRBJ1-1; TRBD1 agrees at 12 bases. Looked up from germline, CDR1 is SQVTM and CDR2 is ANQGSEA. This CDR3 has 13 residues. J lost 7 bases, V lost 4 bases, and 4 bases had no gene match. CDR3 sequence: CSVVGQGAIEAFF. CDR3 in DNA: TGCAGCGTTGTGGGACAGGGGGCAATTGAAGCTTTCTTT.

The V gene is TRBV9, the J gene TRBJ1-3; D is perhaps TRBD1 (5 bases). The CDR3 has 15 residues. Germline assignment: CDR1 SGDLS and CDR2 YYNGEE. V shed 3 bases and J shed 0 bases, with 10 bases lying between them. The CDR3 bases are TGTGCCAGCAGCGCACAGGACCTCTCTGGAAACACCATATATTTT. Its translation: CASSAQDLSGNTIYF.

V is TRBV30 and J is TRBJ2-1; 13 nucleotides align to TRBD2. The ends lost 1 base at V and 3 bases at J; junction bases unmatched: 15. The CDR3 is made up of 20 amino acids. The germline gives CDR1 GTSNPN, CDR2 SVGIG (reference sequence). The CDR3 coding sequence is TGTGCCTGGAGTGCGGGACAGGGGGGACTAGCGGGAAGGATCTACAATGAGCAGTTCTTC. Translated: CAWSAGQGGLAGRIYNEQFF.

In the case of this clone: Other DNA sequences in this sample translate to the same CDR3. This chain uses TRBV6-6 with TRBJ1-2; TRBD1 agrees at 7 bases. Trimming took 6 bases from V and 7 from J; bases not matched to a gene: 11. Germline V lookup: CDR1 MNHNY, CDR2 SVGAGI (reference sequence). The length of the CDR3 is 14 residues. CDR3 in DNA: TGTGCCAGCAGGGTCGGACAGGTCAATATTGGCTACACCTTC. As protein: CASRVGQVNIGYTF.

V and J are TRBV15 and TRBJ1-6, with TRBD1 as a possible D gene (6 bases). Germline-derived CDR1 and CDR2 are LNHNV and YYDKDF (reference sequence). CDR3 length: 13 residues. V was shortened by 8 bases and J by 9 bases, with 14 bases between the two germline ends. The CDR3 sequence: CATWTAASSPLHF. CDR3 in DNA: TGTGCCACCTGGACAGCCGCCAGTTCACCCCTCCACTTT.

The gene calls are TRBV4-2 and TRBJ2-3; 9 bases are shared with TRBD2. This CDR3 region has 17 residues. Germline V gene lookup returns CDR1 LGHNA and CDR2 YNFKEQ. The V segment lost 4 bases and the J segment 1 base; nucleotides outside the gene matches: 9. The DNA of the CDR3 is TGTGCCAGCAGCCGCCTAGCGGGGAGCCCTGGCACAGATACGCAGTATTTT. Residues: CASSRLAGSPGTDTQYF.

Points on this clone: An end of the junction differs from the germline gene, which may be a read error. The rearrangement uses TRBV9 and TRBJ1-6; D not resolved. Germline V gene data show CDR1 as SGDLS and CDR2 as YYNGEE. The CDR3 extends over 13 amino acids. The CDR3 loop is CASRFDYNSPLHF. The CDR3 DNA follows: TGTGCCAGCAGGTTTGACTATAATTCCCCCCTCCACTTT.

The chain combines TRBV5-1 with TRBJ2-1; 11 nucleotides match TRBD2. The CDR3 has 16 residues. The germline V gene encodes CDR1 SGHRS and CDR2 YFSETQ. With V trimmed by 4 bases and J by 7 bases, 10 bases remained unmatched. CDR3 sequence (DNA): TGCGCCAGCAGCGCAAAGGCGGGGACTAGCGGTAATGAGCAGTTCTTC. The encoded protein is CASSAKAGTSGNEQFF.

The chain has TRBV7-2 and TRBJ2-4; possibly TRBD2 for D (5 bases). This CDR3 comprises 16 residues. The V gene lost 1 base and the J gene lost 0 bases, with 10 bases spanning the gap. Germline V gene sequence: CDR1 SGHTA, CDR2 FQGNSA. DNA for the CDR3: TGTGCCAGCAGCTTAGTAGGCGGGCTAGCCAAAAACATTCAGTACTTC. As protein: CASSLVGGLAKNIQYF.

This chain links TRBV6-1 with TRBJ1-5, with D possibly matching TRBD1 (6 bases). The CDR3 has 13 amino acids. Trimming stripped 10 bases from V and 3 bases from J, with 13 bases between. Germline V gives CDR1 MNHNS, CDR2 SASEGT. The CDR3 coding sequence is TGTGCCATCCAGGGGTTGGTCAATCAGCCCCAGCATTTT. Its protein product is CAIQGLVNQPQHF.

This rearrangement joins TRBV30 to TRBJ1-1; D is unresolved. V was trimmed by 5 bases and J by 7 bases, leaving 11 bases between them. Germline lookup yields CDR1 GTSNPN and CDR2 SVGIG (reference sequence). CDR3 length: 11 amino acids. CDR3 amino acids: CAWVQSYEAFF. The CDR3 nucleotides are TGTGCCTGGGTACAGAGCTATGAAGCTTTCTTT.

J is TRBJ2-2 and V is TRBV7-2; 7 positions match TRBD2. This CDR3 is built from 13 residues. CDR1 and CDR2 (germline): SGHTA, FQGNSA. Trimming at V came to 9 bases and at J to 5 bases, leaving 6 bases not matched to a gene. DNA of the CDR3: TGTGCCAGGGCGGGAGCGGCGACCGGGGAGCTGTTTTTT. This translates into CARAGAATGELFF.

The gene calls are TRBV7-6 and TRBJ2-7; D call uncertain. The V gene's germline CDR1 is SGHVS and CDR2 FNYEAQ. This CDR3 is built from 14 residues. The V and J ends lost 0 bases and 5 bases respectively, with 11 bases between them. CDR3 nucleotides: TGTGCCAGCAGCTTAGCGGCCGGGTACCACGAGCAGTACTTC. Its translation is CASSLAAGYHEQYF.

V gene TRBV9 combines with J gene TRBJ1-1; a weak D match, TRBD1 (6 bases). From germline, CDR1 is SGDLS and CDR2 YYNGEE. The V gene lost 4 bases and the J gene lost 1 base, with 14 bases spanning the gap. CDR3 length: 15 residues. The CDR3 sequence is CASSPRGWKNTEAFF. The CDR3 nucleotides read TGTGCCAGCAGCCCCAGGGGTTGGAAGAACACTGAAGCTTTCTTT.